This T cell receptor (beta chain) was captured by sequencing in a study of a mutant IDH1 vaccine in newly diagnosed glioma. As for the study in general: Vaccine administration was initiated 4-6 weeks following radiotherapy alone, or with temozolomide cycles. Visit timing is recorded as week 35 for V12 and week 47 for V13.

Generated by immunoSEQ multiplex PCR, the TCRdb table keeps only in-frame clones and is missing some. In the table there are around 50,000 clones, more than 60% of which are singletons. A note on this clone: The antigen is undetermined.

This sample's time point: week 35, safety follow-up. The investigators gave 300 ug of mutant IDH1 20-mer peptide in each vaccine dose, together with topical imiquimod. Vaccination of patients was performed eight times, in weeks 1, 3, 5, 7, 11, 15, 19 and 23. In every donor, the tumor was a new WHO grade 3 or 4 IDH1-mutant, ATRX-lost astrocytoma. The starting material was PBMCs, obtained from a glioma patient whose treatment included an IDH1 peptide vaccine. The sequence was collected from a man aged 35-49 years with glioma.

The CDR3 DNA reads as TGCAGCGCTAGCAAGGGACAGGGGGCCTACGAGCAGTACTTC. This translates into CSASKGQGAYEQYF. The chain recombines TRBV29-1 with TRBJ2-7; 11 bases agree with TRBD1. This CDR3 has 14 amino acids. The germline V gene has CDR1 SQVTM and CDR2 ANQGSEA. V shed 7 bases, J shed 2 bases, and the junction held 7 bases outside the gene matches.